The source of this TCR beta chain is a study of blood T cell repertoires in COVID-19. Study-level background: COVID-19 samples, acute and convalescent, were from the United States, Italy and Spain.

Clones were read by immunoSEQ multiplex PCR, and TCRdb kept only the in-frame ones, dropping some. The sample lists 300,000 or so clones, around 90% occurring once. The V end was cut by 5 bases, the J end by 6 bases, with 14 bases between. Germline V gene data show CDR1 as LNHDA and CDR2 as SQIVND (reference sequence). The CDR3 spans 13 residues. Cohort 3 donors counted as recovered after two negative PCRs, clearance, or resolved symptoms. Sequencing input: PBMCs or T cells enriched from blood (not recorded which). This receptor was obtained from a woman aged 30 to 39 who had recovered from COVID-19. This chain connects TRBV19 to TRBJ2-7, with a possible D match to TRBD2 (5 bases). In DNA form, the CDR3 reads TGTGCCAGTAGTCCCGGGATCGGCGGCGAGCAGTACTTC. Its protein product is CASSPGIGGEQYF.